This is a list of T cell receptor beta chains from one sample in a study of Ad26.COV2.S vaccination and SARS-CoV-2 variants. Some clones are missing from TCRdb's copy, which holds only in-frame ones; the method was immunoSEQ multiplex PCR. The top ten hold approximately 3.4% of the sample, which has around 250,000 clones, around 87% seen once. The sequences come from peripheral blood, collected in a trial of Ad26.COV2.S vaccine versus placebo. The receptors here all came from a person aged 18-60 years who received the Ad26.COV2.S COVID-19 vaccine or a placebo. Each CDR3 is given with its conserved first and last residue. The order of the fields is J gene, V gene, CDR3 length, CDR3 protein.

TRBJ1-2,TRBV10-3,12,CAISEMTGGYTF
TRBJ1-1,TRBV18,14,CASLQTGLATEAFF
TRBJ2-1,TRBV30,13,CAWSSDGKDEQFF
TRBJ2-7,TRBV5-1,14,CASSLGDTGGEQYF
TRBJ1-3,TRBV3-1/TRBV3-2,16,CASSQAGTVSGNTIYF
TRBJ2-2,TRBV4-2,18,CASSPLASGGKNTGELFF
TRBJ1-6,TRBV4-1,18,CASSQDGMPTPFNSPLHF
TRBJ2-5,TRBV29-1,14,CSVSGTSGTETQYF
TRBJ2-1,TRBV10-3,12,CAIRSIYNEQFF
TRBJ1-2,TRBV4-1,15,CASSQASGGDYGYTF
TRBJ2-2,TRBV3-1/TRBV3-2,12,CASSLPGGELFF
TRBJ1-5,TRBV25-1,14,CASSFKGSNQPQHF
TRBJ2-5,TRBV5-1,16,CASSGSGRAAVETQYF
TRBJ2-1,TRBV5-1,14,CASSLGRAYNEQFF
TRBJ2-3,TRBV7-3,14,CASSPGTVTDTQYF
TRBJ1-3,TRBV6-5,16,CASSYSGDRTGNTIYF
TRBJ2-7,TRBV5-1,12,CASSPRGYEQYF
TRBJ2-1,TRBV5-4,14,CASSLTGGYNEQFF
TRBJ2-7,TRBV9,16,CASSPGEGIRVYEQYF
TRBJ2-7,TRBV6-6,13,CASRMDRDYEQYF
TRBJ2-1,TRBV7-8,15,CASSQWSGSYNEQFF
TRBJ1-1,TRBV9,14,CASSPLKVREYAFF
TRBJ2-5,TRBV5-1,17,CASSTPASGRAAETQYF
TRBJ2-7,TRBV7-9,12,CASSQQGYEQYF
TRBJ2-7,TRBV5-1,11,CASSFRGIQYF
TRBJ2-5,TRBV25-1,16,CASSAPGISRLETQYF
TRBJ2-4,TRBV7-9,17,CASSLDGTSSAKNIQYF
TRBJ2-3,TRBV2,15,CASRTDRARTDTQYF
TRBJ2-3,TRBV5-4,14,CASSLKGADDTQYF
TRBJ1-4,TRBV5-1,15,CASSTGLGLGEKLFF
TRBJ1-3,TRBV9,13,CASSAPSGNTIYF
TRBJ1-2,TRBV29-1,12,CSVSGQNYGYTF
TRBJ1-1,TRBV12-3/TRBV12-4,13,CASTFRDLTEAFF
TRBJ1-3,TRBV7-9,16,CASSSRLLSSGNTIYF
TRBJ1-3,TRBV7-9,12,CASSFLGNTIYF